The 14 T cell receptor beta chains presented below share a single source sample, sequenced in a study of regulatory T cells in long-lasting Graves disease. In building TCR beta libraries, iRepertoire HTBI primers were used together with Arm-PCR of CDR3 regions. TCRdb used MiXCR to reprocess the multiplex PCR reads, holding one entry per CDR3 protein. Of about 470,000 distinct CDR3 sequences in the sample, 20% to 25% are singletons; the top ten hold about 7.8%. Time point meaning: persistent/refractory GD, antithyroid drugs over 5 years with positive TRAb. The TCR library was made from RNA extracted from PBMCs. Sequencing used peripheral blood mononuclear cells (PBMCs), obtained when the disease was refractory, from a patient treated with antithyroid drugs. Every receptor here comes from a female donor with Graves disease.

This clonotype was counted at least ten times. The rearrangement uses TRBV3-1 and TRBJ2-7, with 7 bases fitting TRBD1. V gave up 3 bases and J gave up 7 bases; unmatched junction bases: 12. CDR3 length: 15 amino acids. Germline V gene sequence: CDR1 LGHDT, CDR2 YNNKEL (reference sequence). CDR3 amino acids: CASSHLRDRAREQYF. The CDR3 DNA reads TGTGCCAGCAGCCACCTCCGGGACAGAGCGCGGGAGCAGTACTTC.

V usage is TRBV10-3 and J usage is TRBJ2-3; a possible D gene is TRBD1 (5 bases). Looked up from germline, CDR1 is ENHRY and CDR2 is SYGVKD. V lost 0 bases, J lost 6 bases, and 13 bases lay in between. The CDR3 length is 15 residues. This chain's CDR3 is CAISESDRPWDTQYF. The DNA of the CDR3 is TGTGCCATCAGTGAGTCCGACAGACCCTGGGATACGCAGTATTTT.

This clonotype was detected only a few times. The J gene is TRBJ1-1, the V gene TRBV7-6; TRBD1 aligns across 7 bases. The CDR3 spans 15 residues. V was clipped by 0 bases and J by 2 bases; unmatched bases: 3. Per the germline V gene, CDR1 is SGHVS and CDR2 is FNYEAQ. CDR3: CASSLATGANTEAFF. The CDR3 DNA follows: TGTGCCAGCAGCTTAGCTACAGGGGCCAACACTGAAGCTTTCTTT.

Many counts were recorded for this clonotype. V usage is TRBV27 and J usage is TRBJ2-7; maybe TRBD1 (6 bases). V lost 2 bases to trimming and J lost 2 bases, with 10 bases between them. The CDR3 runs 14 residues. Germline lookup yields CDR1 MNHEY and CDR2 SMNVEV (reference sequence). The CDR3 nucleotides read TGTGCCAGCAGTTTAGGGGGCGAGACCTACGAGCAGTACTTC. This codes for CASSLGGETYEQYF.

This clonotype was counted at least ten times. V and J are TRBV29-1 and TRBJ2-5; D is unclear. The CDR3 consists of 13 residues. CDR1 and CDR2 (germline): SQVTM, ANQGSEA. The V end was cut by 6 bases, the J end by 5 bases, with 16 bases between. Written as DNA, the CDR3 is TGCAGCGTCACGGGTCCTTTGGGGGAGACCCAGTACTTC. Its translation is CSVTGPLGETQYF.

This sequence joins TRBV20-1 and TRBJ2-7, with 12 bases identical to TRBD2. The CDR3 length is 15 residues. Germline V gene lookup returns CDR1 DFQATT and CDR2 SNEGSKA (reference sequence). CDR3 in DNA: TGCAGACGGACTAGCGGGGATCCCAGCTCCTACGAGCAGTACTTC. This sequence encodes CRRTSGDPSSYEQYF.

This clonotype was observed at least ten times. CDR3 sequence (DNA): TGTGCCAGCACCTATTCGAATCGGGGACAGGGAAACTATGGCTACACCTTC. Residues: CASTYSNRGQGNYGYTF. V is TRBV6-1 and J is TRBJ1-2; 9 positions match TRBD1. The CDR3 consists of 17 residues. Unmatched junction bases numbered 14, after V lost 7 bases and J lost 2 bases. From germline, CDR1 is MNHNS and CDR2 SASEGT.

This clonotype was counted many times. The J gene is TRBJ1-1, the V gene TRBV28; tentatively, D is TRBD1 (5 bases). V was trimmed by 4 bases and J by 8 bases, leaving 14 bases between them. Germline-derived CDR1 and CDR2 are MDHEN and SYDVKM. CDR3 length equals 13 residues. The CDR3 is CASSSPLRAEAFF. For the CDR3, the DNA is TGTGCCAGCAGTTCCCCCCTCAGGGCGGAAGCTTTCTTT.

The CDR3 reads CSASEQQGLNTEAFF. The CDR3 coding sequence is TGCAGTGCTAGCGAACAACAGGGGTTAAACACTGAAGCTTTCTTT. The chain links TRBV20-1 to TRBJ1-1, with TRBD1 identical over 7 bases. Germline lookup yields CDR1 DFQATT and CDR2 SNEGSKA (reference sequence). The CDR3 is made up of 15 amino acids. The V segment lost 3 bases and the J segment 2 bases; nucleotides outside the gene matches: 9.

This chain joins TRBV24-1 and TRBJ2-7; no reliable D call. Germline CDR1 reads KGHDR; CDR2 reads SFDVKD. This CDR3 contains 12 residues. Trimming took off 4 bases at V and 3 bases at J, with 6 bases between the two ends. CDR3 bases: TGTGCCACCAGTGACCGTTACTACGAGCAGTACTTC. Its protein is CATSDRYYEQYF.

V usage is TRBV6-2 or TRBV6-3 and J usage is TRBJ1-5; no clear D gene. Germline lookup yields CDR1 MNHEY and CDR2 SVGEGT. The CDR3 has 13 residues. V shed 7 bases and J shed 5 bases, with 12 bases lying between them. CDR3 sequence reads: CASKREFDQPQHF. The DNA of the CDR3 is TGTGCCAGCAAGAGGGAGTTTGATCAGCCCCAGCATTTT.

The V call is TRBV7-2, the J call TRBJ1-2; 9 bases match TRBD1. The ends lost 4 bases at V and 6 bases at J; junction bases unmatched: 12. CDR1 and CDR2 (germline): SGHTA, FQGNSA. CDR3 size: 16 residues. CDR3 nucleotides: TGTGCCAGCAGCTCTGGTACAGGGGGCGCGAGCGATGGCTACACCTTC. Protein product: CASSSGTGGASDGYTF.

This clonotype was detected only a few times. At one of its ends the junction is not consistent with the germline gene, which may arise from a read error. V gene TRBV15 combines with J gene TRBJ2-5; tentative D call: TRBD1 (6 bases). This CDR3 is built from 15 residues. The germline V gene encodes CDR1 LNHNV and CDR2 YYDKDF (reference sequence). The CDR3 sequence: CATSRGAGVQATQYF. In nucleotides, the CDR3 is TGTGCCACCAGCAGAGGAGCAGGGGTCCAAGCGACCCAGTACTTC.

The sample holds a few counts of this clonotype. The chain couples TRBV30 to TRBJ1-2, with D perhaps TRBD1 (5 bases). The CDR3 contains 11 residues. Germline-derived CDR1 and CDR2 are GTSNPN and SVGIG (reference sequence). V shed 3 bases and J shed 10 bases, with 12 bases lying between them. The CDR3 is CAWRQELYYTF. Written as DNA, the CDR3 is TGTGCCTGGAGACAGGAACTTTACTACACCTTC.